This section outlines one T cell receptor (beta chain) sequence together with its context. Its specificity is unknown. Looked up from germline, CDR1 is SGHRS and CDR2 is YFSETQ. There are 16 residues in the CDR3. Trimming cost V 2 bases and J 0 bases; bases outside gene matches: 8. Data came from immunoSEQ multiplex PCR; TCRdb stores just in-frame clones and leaves some out. The sample has 70,000 or so clones; about 80% are singletons. Time point: blood 2 weeks post-SBRT. Stated treatment: 15 Gy SBRT to primary tumor, nephrectomy 4 weeks later. Serial blood draws occurred at baseline and 2 and 4 weeks post-SBRT. This sample is drawn from a study of radiation and T cells in renal cell carcinoma. Study-wide findings and caveats: Baseline intratumoral clonotype presence is unknown without pretreatment biopsies. Top tumor clonotypes rose in blood 2 weeks post-radiation, then contracted.

The chain joins TRBV5-1 to TRBJ2-7; 7 positions match TRBD1. The specimen was blood, collected from a patient whose treatment included radiotherapy and nephrectomy. The source of this sequence is a man aged 55-75 years with renal cell carcinoma. This chain's CDR3 is CASSFPRGPPSYEQYF. Here the CDR3 DNA reads TGCGCCAGCAGCTTCCCTAGGGGGCCCCCCTCCTACGAGCAGTACTTC.